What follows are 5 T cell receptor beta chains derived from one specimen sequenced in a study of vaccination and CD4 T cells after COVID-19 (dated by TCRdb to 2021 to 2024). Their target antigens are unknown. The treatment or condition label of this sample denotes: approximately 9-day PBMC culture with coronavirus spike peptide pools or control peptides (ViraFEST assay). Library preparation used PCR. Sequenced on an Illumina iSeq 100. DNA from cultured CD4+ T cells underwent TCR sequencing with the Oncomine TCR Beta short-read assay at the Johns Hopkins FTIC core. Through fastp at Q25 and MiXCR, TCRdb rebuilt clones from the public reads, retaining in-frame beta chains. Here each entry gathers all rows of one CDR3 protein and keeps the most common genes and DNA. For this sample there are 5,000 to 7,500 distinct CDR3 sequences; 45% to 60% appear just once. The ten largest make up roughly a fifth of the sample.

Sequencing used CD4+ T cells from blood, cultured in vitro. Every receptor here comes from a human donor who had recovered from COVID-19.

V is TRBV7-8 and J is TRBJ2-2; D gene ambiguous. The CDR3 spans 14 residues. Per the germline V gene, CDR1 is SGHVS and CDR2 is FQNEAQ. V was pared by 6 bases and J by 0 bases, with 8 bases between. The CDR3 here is CASRIMSNTGELFF. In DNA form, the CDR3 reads TGTGCCAGCAGGATTATGTCGAACACCGGGGAGCTGTTTTTT.

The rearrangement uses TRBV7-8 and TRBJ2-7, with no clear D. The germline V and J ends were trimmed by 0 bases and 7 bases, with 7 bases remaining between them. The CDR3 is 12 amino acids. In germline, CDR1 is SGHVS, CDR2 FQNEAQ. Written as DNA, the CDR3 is TGTGCCAGCAGCTTAGCGATGGGTGAGCAGTACTTC. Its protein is CASSLAMGEQYF.

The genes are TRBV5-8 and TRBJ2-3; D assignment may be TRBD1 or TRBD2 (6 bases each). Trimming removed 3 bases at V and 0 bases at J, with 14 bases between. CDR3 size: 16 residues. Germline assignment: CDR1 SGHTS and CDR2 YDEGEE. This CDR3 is CASSSGGRPSTDTQYF. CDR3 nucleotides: TGTGCCAGCAGCTCTGGGGGGCGGCCTAGCACAGATACGCAGTATTTT.

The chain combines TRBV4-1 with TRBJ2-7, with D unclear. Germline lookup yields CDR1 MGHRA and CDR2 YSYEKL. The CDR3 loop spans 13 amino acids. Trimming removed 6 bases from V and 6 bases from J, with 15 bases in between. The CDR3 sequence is CASRELGRSEQYF. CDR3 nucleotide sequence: TGCGCCAGCAGGGAATTGGGTCGTAGCGAGCAGTACTTC.

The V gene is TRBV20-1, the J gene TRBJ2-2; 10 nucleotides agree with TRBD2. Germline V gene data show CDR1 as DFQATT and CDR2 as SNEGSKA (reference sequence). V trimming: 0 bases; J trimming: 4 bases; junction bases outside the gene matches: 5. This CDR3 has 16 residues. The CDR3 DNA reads TGCAGTGCTAGAGACCCTGCTAGCGGGGGCACCGGGGAGCTGTTTTTT. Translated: CSARDPASGGTGELFF.